The 5 T cell receptor beta chains below all came from one sample that was sequenced in a study of blood T cell repertoires in COVID-19. Generated by immunoSEQ multiplex PCR, the TCRdb table keeps only in-frame clones and is missing some. The sample yields about 400,000 clones, approximately 88% seen once. The sample taken for sequencing was PBMCs or T cells enriched from blood (not recorded which). These receptor sequences come from a woman in her thirties or forties with acute COVID-19.

V and J are TRBV6-5 and TRBJ2-1, with D maybe TRBD2 (6 bases). CDR1 and CDR2 (germline): MNHEY, SVGAGI. Trimming left V 5 bases short and J 3 bases short, with 11 bases between. The CDR3 length is 14 residues. In DNA, the CDR3 is TGTGCCAGCAGTCGGGGACTGATCTACAATGAGCAGTTCTTC. Its protein is CASSRGLIYNEQFF.

The J gene is TRBJ2-5, the V gene TRBV3-1 (or the pseudogene TRBV3-2), with 11 positions matching TRBD2. This CDR3 has 15 amino acids. J lost 4 bases, V lost 4 bases, and 5 bases had no gene match. Germline loops: CDR1 LGHDT, CDR2 YNNKEL (reference sequence). The CDR3, as DNA: TGTGCCAGCAGCCGAAATAGCGGGGGGGGAGAGACCCAGTACTTC. Translating it yields CASSRNSGGGETQYF.

V gene TRBV19 combines with J gene TRBJ1-2; TRBD1 is a possible D gene (5 bases). The CDR3 extends over 13 amino acids. CDR1 is LNHDA and CDR2 is SQIVND in the germline V gene (reference sequence). V was pared by 1 base and J by 8 bases, with 11 bases between. The CDR3 spells CASSIVGAGGYTF. For the CDR3, the DNA is TGTGCCAGTAGTATAGTAGGGGCTGGCGGCTACACCTTC.

J is TRBJ1-5 and V is TRBV9; D might be TRBD1 (5 bases). The V and J ends lost 4 bases and 0 bases respectively, with 8 bases between them. The CDR3 loop spans 14 amino acids. Germline V lookup: CDR1 SGDLS, CDR2 YYNGEE. CDR3 DNA: TGTGCCAGCAGCTTTACAGGTAGCAATCAGCCCCAGCATTTT. Its protein is CASSFTGSNQPQHF.

The gene calls are TRBV9 and TRBJ1-1; 7 bases line up with TRBD1. V shed 3 bases, J shed 1 base, and the junction held 15 bases outside the gene matches. The CDR3 extends over 18 amino acids. CDR1 SGDLS and CDR2 YYNGEE come from the germline V gene. CDR3 sequence (DNA): TGTGCCAGCAGCGGGACCGTGACAGGGAGTGTGAGGAACACTGAAGCTTTCTTT. Its protein product is CASSGTVTGSVRNTEAFF.